These 10 T cell receptor beta chains came from one sample sequenced in a study of control samples from healthy donors and cancer patients. TCRdb's copy holds only in-frame clones and misses some; the assay was immunoSEQ multiplex PCR. The sample includes roughly 130,000 clones, approximately 90% of them seen just once. Sequenced material: blood. These receptors all stem from a man between 18 and 35 years old in good health.

This chain joins TRBV7-2 and TRBJ1-5, with D possibly matching TRBD1 (6 bases). V was clipped by 1 base and J by 5 bases, with 15 bases between them. This CDR3 comprises 16 residues. Germline V gene sequence: CDR1 SGHTA, CDR2 FQGNSA. The CDR3: CASSLGGRGADQPQHF. The CDR3 region has the DNA TGTGCCAGCAGCTTAGGCGGCAGGGGAGCGGATCAGCCCCAGCATTTT.

The chain carries TRBV18 and TRBJ2-1; 9 bases align to TRBD1. With V trimmed by 2 bases and J by 6 bases, 5 bases remained unmatched. Germline V gene lookup returns CDR1 KGHSH and CDR2 LQKENI. The CDR3 contains 15 residues. CDR3 protein: CASSPGQGRGNEQFF. In nucleotides, the CDR3 is TGTGCCAGCTCACCAGGACAGGGGCGAGGCAATGAGCAGTTCTTC.

The rearrangement links TRBV5-5 to TRBJ2-7; either TRBD1 or TRBD2 may supply D (5 bases each). Looked up from germline, CDR1 is SGHKS and CDR2 is YYEKEE (reference sequence). The CDR3 sequence is 13 residues long. V was clipped by 3 bases and J by 4 bases, with 11 bases between them. CDR3 amino acids: CASSYRDVYEQYF. The CDR3 DNA reads TGTGCCAGCAGCTATAGGGACGTTTACGAGCAGTACTTC.

J is TRBJ1-5 and V is TRBV2, with D tentatively TRBD1 (6 bases). This CDR3 has 14 residues. Germline V gene lookup returns CDR1 SNHLY and CDR2 FYNNEI. The V gene lost 6 bases and the J gene lost 0 bases, with 9 bases spanning the gap. CDR3 sequence reads: CASRGTISNQPQHF. CDR3 in DNA: TGTGCCAGCAGAGGGACAATTAGCAATCAGCCCCAGCATTTT.

The gene calls are TRBV30 and TRBJ1-5; D may be TRBD1 (5 bases). The CDR3 is 14 amino acids. The germline V gene encodes CDR1 GTSNPN and CDR2 SVGIG (reference sequence). Trimming stripped 2 bases from V and 5 bases from J, with 13 bases between. CDR3 amino acids: CAWSNGQGYQPQHF. The CDR3 DNA sequence: TGTGCCTGGAGTAATGGCCAGGGCTATCAGCCCCAGCATTTT.

The chain is built from TRBV4-1 and TRBJ1-2; D not resolved. CDR3 length: 14 residues. Germline values: CDR1 MGHRA, CDR2 YSYEKL. Trimming took 1 base from V and 7 from J, leaving 13 bases between them. The CDR3 here is CASSQVWRPSGYTF. The CDR3 DNA follows: TGCGCCAGCAGCCAAGTGTGGCGCCCGTCTGGCTACACCTTC.

The chain recombines TRBV5-1 with TRBJ2-1; no definite D call. Trimming took 3 bases from V and 7 from J, leaving 14 bases between them. The CDR3 extends over 14 amino acids. Germline CDR1 and CDR2: SGHRS and YFSETQ. This CDR3 is CASSSYYSENEQFF. The CDR3 DNA reads TGCGCCAGCAGCTCCTATTACAGCGAGAATGAGCAGTTCTTC.

V usage is TRBV5-6 and J usage is TRBJ2-4, with TRBD2 matching 10 bases. Germline CDR1 reads SGHDT; CDR2 reads YYEEEE. The junction had 4 bases not matched to a gene; V was cut back by 1 base and J by 9 bases. This CDR3 region has 14 residues. In DNA form, the CDR3 reads TGTGCCAGCAGCTTGAGAGCGGGGGGGAGCATTCAGTACTTC. As protein: CASSLRAGGSIQYF.

The chain carries TRBV13 and TRBJ2-7; TRBD2 matches at 12 bases. After removal of 2 bases from V and 3 bases from J, the junction contained 8 bases not matched to a gene. Germline CDR1 reads PRHDT; CDR2 reads FYEKMQ (reference sequence). The CDR3 loop spans 17 amino acids. CDR3 sequence: CASSLRNLAGGHYEQYF. The DNA for the CDR3 is TGTGCCAGCAGCTTACGAAACCTAGCGGGGGGGCACTACGAGCAGTACTTC. The whole variable domain, filled in from reference TRBV13 and TRBJ2-7, reads AAGVIQSPRHLIKEKRETATLKCYPIPRHDTVYWYQQGPGQDPQFLISFYEKMQSDKGSIPDRFSAQQFSDYHSELNMSSLELGDSALYFCASSLRNLAGGHYEQYFGPGTRLTVT.

The chain is built from TRBV9 and TRBJ1-1; D remains unclear. This CDR3 contains 15 residues. Germline V gene lookup returns CDR1 SGDLS and CDR2 YYNGEE. V was pared by 0 bases and J by 0 bases, with 9 bases between. CDR3 amino acids: CASSVEPVMNTEAFF. CDR3 nucleotide sequence: TGTGCCAGCAGCGTAGAACCAGTCATGAACACTGAAGCTTTCTTT.